This TCR beta chain was observed in a study of technical replicates of blood from a handful of donors. This CDR3 comprises 17 residues. V was trimmed by 1 base and J by 4 bases, leaving 20 bases between them. CDR1 is SGHDN, CDR2 FVKESK, per germline. This table comes from immunoSEQ multiplex PCR, and its TCRdb copy is limited to in-frame clones, with some not included. The sample has roughly 80,000 clones, 93% seen once; the top ten hold approximately 0.45%. The chain links TRBV14 to TRBJ2-7; perhaps TRBD1 as D (7 bases). The specimen sequenced was T cells isolated from PBMCs. This clonotype was obtained from a human donor in good health. The CDR3 loop is CASSQAALFQGGYEQYF. CDR3 sequence (DNA): TGTGCCAGCAGCCAAGCTGCGCTTTTTCAGGGGGGATACGAGCAGTACTTC.